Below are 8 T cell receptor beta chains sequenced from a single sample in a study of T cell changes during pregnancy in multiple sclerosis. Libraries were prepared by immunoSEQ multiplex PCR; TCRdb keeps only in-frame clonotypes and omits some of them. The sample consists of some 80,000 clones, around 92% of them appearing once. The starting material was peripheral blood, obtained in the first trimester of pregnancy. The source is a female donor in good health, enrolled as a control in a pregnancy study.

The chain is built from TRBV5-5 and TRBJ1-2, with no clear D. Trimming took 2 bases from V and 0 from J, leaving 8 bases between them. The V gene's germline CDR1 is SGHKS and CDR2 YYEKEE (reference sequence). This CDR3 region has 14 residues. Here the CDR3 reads CASSLAEPNYGYTF. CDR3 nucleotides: TGTGCCAGCAGCTTAGCTGAACCTAACTATGGCTACACCTTC.

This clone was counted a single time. The CDR3 sequence: CSVEVAGGFSSYEQYF. Here the CDR3 DNA reads TGCAGCGTTGAGGTAGCGGGGGGATTTAGCTCCTACGAGCAGTACTTC. The rearrangement links TRBV29-1 to TRBJ2-7, with 10 bases lining up with TRBD2. Unmatched junction bases numbered 8, after V lost 3 bases and J lost 0 bases. In germline, CDR1 is SQVTM, CDR2 ANQGSEA. This CDR3 has 16 amino acids.

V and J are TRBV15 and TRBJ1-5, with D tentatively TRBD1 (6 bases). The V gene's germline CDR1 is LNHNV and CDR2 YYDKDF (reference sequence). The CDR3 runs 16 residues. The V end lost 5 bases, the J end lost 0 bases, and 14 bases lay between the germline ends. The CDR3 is CATSGEQGDSNQPQHF. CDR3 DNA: TGTGCCACCAGCGGGGAACAGGGCGATAGCAATCAGCCCCAGCATTTT.

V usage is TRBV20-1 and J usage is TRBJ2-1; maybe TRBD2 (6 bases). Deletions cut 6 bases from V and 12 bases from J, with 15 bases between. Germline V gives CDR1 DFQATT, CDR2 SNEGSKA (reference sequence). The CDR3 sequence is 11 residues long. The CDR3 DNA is TGCAGTGCACTGATTCGGGACTTGCAGTTCTTC. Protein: CSALIRDLQFF.

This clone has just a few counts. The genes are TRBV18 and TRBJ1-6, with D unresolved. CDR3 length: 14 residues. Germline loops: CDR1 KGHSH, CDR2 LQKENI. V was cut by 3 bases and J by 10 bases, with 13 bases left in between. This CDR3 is CASSPDTVNSPLHF. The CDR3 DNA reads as TGTGCCAGCTCACCGGATACAGTGAACTCACCCCTCCACTTT.

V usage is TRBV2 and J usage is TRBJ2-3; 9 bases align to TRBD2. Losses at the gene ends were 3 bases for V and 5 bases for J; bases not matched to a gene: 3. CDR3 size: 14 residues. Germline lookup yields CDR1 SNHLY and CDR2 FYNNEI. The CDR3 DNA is TGTGCCAGCAGTGATCTAGCGGGATTAGATACGCAGTATTTT. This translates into CASSDLAGLDTQYF.

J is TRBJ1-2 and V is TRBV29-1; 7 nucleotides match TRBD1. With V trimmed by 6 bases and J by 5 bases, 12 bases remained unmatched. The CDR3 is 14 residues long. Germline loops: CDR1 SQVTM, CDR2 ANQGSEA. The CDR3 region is CSVKGGQSFYGYTF. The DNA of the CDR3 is TGCAGCGTGAAGGGGGGACAGTCGTTTTATGGCTACACCTTC.

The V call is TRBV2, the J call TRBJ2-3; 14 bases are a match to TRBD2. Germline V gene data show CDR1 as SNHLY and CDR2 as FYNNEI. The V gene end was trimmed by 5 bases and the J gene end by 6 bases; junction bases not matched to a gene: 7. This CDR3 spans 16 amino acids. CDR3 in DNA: TGTGCCAGCAGTCCCAGGACTAGCGGGGGGATGGATACGCAGTATTTT. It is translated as CASSPRTSGGMDTQYF.